Given below is one TCR beta chain in context. Its antigen is not identified. TCR sequencing covered a few patients who responded to pembrolizumab. Trimming at V came to 4 bases and at J to 7 bases, leaving 14 bases not matched to a gene. Germline CDR1 reads SGHDT; CDR2 reads YYEEEE. CDR3 length equals 16 residues. The entry originates in a study of PD-1 blockade in mismatch repair-deficient tumors. Across the study: Patients had approximately 13 mismatch repair-deficient cancer types, all previously treated and progressing.

Sequencing used immunoSEQ multiplex PCR; TCRdb keeps in-frame clones, though not all of them. The repertoire has approximately 110,000 clones, roughly 80% of them found once; the top ten carry 4.5% to 5.5%. Overall study findings and caveats: Tumor-resident clones, often undetectable pretreatment in blood, expanded then contracted after pembrolizumab.

This chain joins TRBV5-6 and TRBJ1-5, with 7 bases matching TRBD1. The clonotype comes from an adult with mismatch repair-deficient cancer. The sequenced sample was peripheral blood, obtained about 13 months after starting pembrolizumab. As DNA, the CDR3 is TGTGCCAGCAGCCGTCGACAGGGCCCCATTGACCAGCCCCAGCATTTT. Protein product: CASSRRQGPIDQPQHF.